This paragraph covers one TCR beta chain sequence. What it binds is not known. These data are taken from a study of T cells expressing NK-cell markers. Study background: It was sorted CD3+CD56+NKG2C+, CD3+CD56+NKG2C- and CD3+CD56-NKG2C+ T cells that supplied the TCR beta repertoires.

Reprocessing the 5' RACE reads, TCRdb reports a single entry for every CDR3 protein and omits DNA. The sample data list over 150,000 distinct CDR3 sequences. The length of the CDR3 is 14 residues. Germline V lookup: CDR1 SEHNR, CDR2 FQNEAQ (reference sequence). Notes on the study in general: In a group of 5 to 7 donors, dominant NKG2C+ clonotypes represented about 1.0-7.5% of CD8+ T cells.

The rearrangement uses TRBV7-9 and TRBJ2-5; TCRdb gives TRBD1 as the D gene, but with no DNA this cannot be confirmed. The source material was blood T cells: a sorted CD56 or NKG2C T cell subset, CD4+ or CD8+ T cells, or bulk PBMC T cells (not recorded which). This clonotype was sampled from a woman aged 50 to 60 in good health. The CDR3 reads CASSVSPREETQYF.